These 27 T cell receptor beta chains originate from one sample sequenced in a study of blood T cell repertoires in COVID-19. TCRdb's table, derived via immunoSEQ multiplex PCR, lists solely in-frame clones and lacks some. The sample contains about 180,000 clones, more than 70% of which appear only once. The specimen was PBMCs or T cells enriched from blood (not recorded which). The receptor source for this set is a woman in her 30s who had recovered from COVID-19.

This chain joins TRBV27 and TRBJ1-1; D ambiguous. Germline V gene sequence: CDR1 MNHEY, CDR2 SMNVEV (reference sequence). Between the trimmed V and J ends, which lost 3 bases and 6 bases, there was a span of 17 bases. This CDR3 spans 15 amino acids. The CDR3 DNA is TGTGCCAGCAGTTTCGCCCGGGGAGGTTCCTCTGAAGCTTTCTTT. Its translation: CASSFARGGSSEAFF.

This clone was detected only once. The V and J genes are TRBV2 and TRBJ1-5; perhaps TRBD1 as D (6 bases). V shed 8 bases and J shed 3 bases, with 14 bases lying between them. The CDR3 consists of 14 residues. Germline V lookup: CDR1 SNHLY, CDR2 FYNNEI. The CDR3: CASVGQRNNQPQHF. CDR3 in DNA: TGTGCCAGCGTAGGACAGAGAAACAATCAGCCCCAGCATTTT.

This sequence joins TRBV28 and TRBJ1-1; D might be TRBD1 (6 bases). Between the trimmed V and J ends, which lost 7 bases and 1 base, there was a span of 28 bases. The CDR3 loop spans 19 amino acids. Germline CDR1 MDHEN, CDR2 SYDVKM. The CDR3 reads CASIRGQDEKQGRNTEAFF. As DNA, the CDR3 is TGTGCCAGCATACGGGGCCAGGACGAGAAACAGGGAAGGAACACTGAAGCTTTCTTT.

The V and J genes are TRBV6-2 or TRBV6-3 and TRBJ1-2; D call uncertain. The V end lost 3 bases, the J end lost 5 bases, and 10 bases lay between the germline ends. CDR3 length equals 13 residues. CDR1 and CDR2 (germline): MNHEY, SVGEGT. CDR3: CASSYSSAYGYTF. CDR3 nucleotides: TGTGCCAGCAGTTATTCCTCCGCGTATGGCTACACCTTC.

This chain connects TRBV19 to TRBJ2-1; 12 bases are shared with TRBD2. Per germline, CDR1 LNHDA and CDR2 SQIVND (reference sequence). Trimming cost V 1 base and J 7 bases; bases outside gene matches: 11. The CDR3 runs 18 residues. The DNA of the CDR3 is TGTGCCAGTAGTATAGCCGGGAGACTAGCGGGAGAGTGGAATGAGCAGTTCTTC. This codes for CASSIAGRLAGEWNEQFF. Based on the CDR3 plus reference TRBV19 and TRBJ2-1, the full variable domain is DGGITQSPKYLFRKEGQNVTLSCEQNLNHDAMYWYRQDPGQGLRLIYYSQIVNDFQKGDIAEGYSVSREKKESFPLTVTSAQKNPTAFYLCASSIAGRLAGEWNEQFFGPGTRLTVL.

This clone appeared once. In nucleotides, the CDR3 is TGTGCCAGTAGCGGGGATGTGGGGAGTAACCCAGATACGCAGTATTTT. Translated, it gives CASSGDVGSNPDTQYF. This chain joins TRBV19 and TRBJ2-3; D perhaps matches TRBD2 (5 bases). The V end was cut by 6 bases, the J end by 4 bases, with 20 bases between. The germline CDR1 and CDR2 sequences are LNHDA and SQIVND (reference sequence). The CDR3 has 16 amino acids. Variable domain in full (rest from reference TRBV19 and TRBJ2-3): DGGITQSPKYLFRKEGQNVTLSCEQNLNHDAMYWYRQDPGQGLRLIYYSQIVNDFQKGDIAEGYSVSREKKESFPLTVTSAQKNPTAFYLCASSGDVGSNPDTQYFGPGTRLTVL.

This sequence joins TRBV20-1 and TRBJ2-3; 10 nucleotides agree with TRBD2. V lost 3 bases, J lost 5 bases, and 11 bases stayed unmatched. Germline V gene data show CDR1 as DFQATT and CDR2 as SNEGSKA (reference sequence). CDR3 size: 16 residues. The CDR3 sequence: CSASGKTSGILDTQYF. CDR3 DNA: TGCAGTGCTAGTGGTAAAACTAGCGGGATACTAGATACGCAGTATTTT.

The V and J genes are TRBV5-1 and TRBJ2-2, with 9 nucleotides matching TRBD1. CDR1 SGHRS and CDR2 YFSETQ come from the germline V gene. After removal of 0 bases from V and 7 bases from J, the junction contained 7 bases not matched to a gene. The CDR3 is 16 residues long. The CDR3 here is CASSLEGQGRGGELFF. CDR3 nucleotides: TGCGCCAGCAGCTTGGAAGGACAGGGGAGGGGCGGGGAGCTGTTTTTT.

The V and J genes are TRBV27 and TRBJ2-7; 10 nucleotides align to TRBD2. The germline CDR1 and CDR2 sequences are MNHEY and SMNVEV (reference sequence). The V gene end was trimmed by 0 bases and the J gene end by 2 bases; junction bases not matched to a gene: 4. The CDR3 contains 16 residues. This CDR3 reads CASSLSGLAGAYEQYF. The CDR3 nucleotides are TGTGCCAGCAGTTTATCAGGGCTAGCGGGAGCCTACGAGCAGTACTTC.

The sample holds one count of this clone. V usage is TRBV7-2 and J usage is TRBJ2-7; D gene ambiguous. The germline V and J ends were trimmed by 5 bases and 2 bases, with 7 bases remaining between them. Germline V CDR1 and CDR2: SGHTA, FQGNSA. This CDR3 has 12 residues. CDR3 protein: CASSPHTYEQYF. DNA for the CDR3: TGTGCCAGCAGCCCGCACACCTACGAGCAGTACTTC. Full variable domain (outside the CDR3, taken from reference TRBV7-2 and TRBJ2-7): GAGVSQSPSNKVTEKGKDVELRCDPISGHTALYWYRQSLGQGLEFLIYFQGNSAPDKSGLPSDRFSAERTGGSVSTLTIQRTQQEDSAVYLCASSPHTYEQYFGPGTRLTVT.

This clone was picked up one time. The gene calls are TRBV2 and TRBJ2-2; maybe TRBD2 (6 bases). This CDR3 is 13 amino acids long. Between the trimmed V and J ends, which lost 7 bases and 6 bases, there was a span of 12 bases. CDR1 and CDR2 (germline): SNHLY, FYNNEI. Here the CDR3 DNA reads TGTGCCAGCAAAGGACTAAGGGCCGGGGAGCTGTTTTTT. Residues: CASKGLRAGELFF.

This chain connects TRBV7-2 to TRBJ1-4; D is perhaps TRBD1 (6 bases). This CDR3 is 12 amino acids long. Between the trimmed V and J ends, which lost 5 bases and 13 bases, there was a span of 14 bases. CDR1 and CDR2 from the germline V gene are SGHTA and FQGNSA. The CDR3 bases are TGTGCCAGCAGCCTCACAGGGTCGGTACTGTTTTTT. Protein sequence: CASSLTGSVLFF.

This chain joins TRBV18 and TRBJ2-3; D may be TRBD2 (6 bases). Germline CDR1 and CDR2: KGHSH and LQKENI. The CDR3 has 16 residues. V was shortened by 3 bases and J by 1 base, with 14 bases between the two germline ends. The CDR3 DNA reads as TGTGCCAGCTCACCGTACTCGCGGGGAGGCACAGATACGCAGTATTTT. This translates into CASSPYSRGGTDTQYF.

The rearrangement uses TRBV7-6 and TRBJ2-3; 9 bases are shared with TRBD2. In germline, CDR1 is SGHVS, CDR2 FNYEAQ. The trim removed 5 bases at V and 3 bases at J, leaving 9 bases unmatched. The CDR3 loop spans 16 amino acids. In nucleotides, the CDR3 is TGTGCCAGCAGCCGTCTAGGGACTAGCAAGACAGATACGCAGTATTTT. It specifies CASSRLGTSKTDTQYF.

The CDR3 region has the DNA TGTGCCAGCAGCTTACGGGGGGATCAGCCCCAGCATTTT. This gives the protein CASSLRGDQPQHF. The chain joins TRBV13 to TRBJ1-5; maybe TRBD1 (5 bases). CDR1 and CDR2 from the germline V gene are PRHDT and FYEKMQ (reference sequence). The CDR3 contains 13 residues. Between the trimmed V and J ends, which lost 2 bases and 5 bases, there was a span of 7 bases.

This chain links TRBV4-1 with TRBJ2-7; 7 positions agree with TRBD1. The CDR3 is 16 amino acids. V dropped 4 bases and J dropped 3; count of bases not matched to a gene: 12. In germline, CDR1 is MGHRA, CDR2 YSYEKL. CDR3 amino acids: CASSPMRLGQNYEQYF. The CDR3 DNA reads TGCGCCAGCAGCCCTATGAGGCTGGGACAGAACTACGAGCAGTACTTC.

The rearrangement uses TRBV2 and TRBJ2-7; tentative D call: TRBD1 (6 bases). The germline gives CDR1 SNHLY, CDR2 FYNNEI. The CDR3 totals 10 residues. V was shortened by 11 bases and J by 7 bases, with 12 bases between the two germline ends. Here the CDR3 reads CAGGTGEQYF. The CDR3 nucleotides are TGTGCCGGGGGCACGGGGGAGCAGTACTTC.

The J gene is TRBJ1-2, the V gene TRBV5-6; tentatively, D is TRBD1 (5 bases). CDR1 SGHDT and CDR2 YYEEEE come from the germline V gene. The V gene lost 1 base and the J gene lost 4 bases, with 8 bases spanning the gap. There are 13 residues in the CDR3. DNA of the CDR3: TGTGCCAGCAGCTTGTCAGGGATCTATGGCTACACCTTC. As protein: CASSLSGIYGYTF.

This clone was picked up one time. Written as DNA, the CDR3 is TGTGCCAGCAGCTCGACCCTTAGCGTGGATGAGCAGTTCTTC. Residues: CASSSTLSVDEQFF. The V call is TRBV5-6, the J call TRBJ2-1, with TRBD2 as a possible D gene (5 bases). The V gene's germline CDR1 is SGHDT and CDR2 YYEEEE. There are 14 residues in the CDR3. Between the trimmed V and J ends, which lost 3 bases and 8 bases, there was a span of 15 bases.

The J gene is TRBJ2-4, the V gene TRBV6-2 or TRBV6-3; D ambiguous. The length of the CDR3 is 15 residues. Trimming took 4 bases from V and 0 from J, leaving 10 bases between them. Per the germline V gene, CDR1 is MNHEY and CDR2 is SVGEGT. The CDR3 DNA follows: TGTGCCAGCAGTTGGATGGCGGTAGCCAAAAACATTCAGTACTTC. This codes for CASSWMAVAKNIQYF.

The rearrangement uses TRBV5-4 and TRBJ2-3; possibly TRBD1 for D (6 bases). The germline V and J ends were trimmed by 2 bases and 2 bases, with 9 bases remaining between them. The CDR3 contains 14 residues. Germline-derived CDR1 and CDR2 are SGHNT and YYREEE (reference sequence). CDR3 sequence (DNA): TGTGCCAGCAGCTTCAGGGGCGCCACAGATACGCAGTATTTT. It translates to CASSFRGATDTQYF.

V and J are TRBV27 and TRBJ2-7, with 12 positions matching TRBD2. Germline trimming cut 5 bases from V and 3 bases from J; bases unmatched to any gene: 2. CDR1 and CDR2 from the germline V gene are MNHEY and SMNVEV (reference sequence). The CDR3 loop spans 14 amino acids. The CDR3 is CASSLAGGYYEQYF. In nucleotides, the CDR3 is TGTGCCAGCAGTCTAGCGGGAGGGTACTACGAGCAGTACTTC.

This clone was seen repeatedly, ten times or more. V gene TRBV18 combines with J gene TRBJ1-2; possible D gene TRBD1, 6 bases. Trimming took off 3 bases at V and 2 bases at J, with 16 bases between the two ends. The germline V gene has CDR1 KGHSH and CDR2 LQKENI. CDR3 size: 16 residues. The CDR3 DNA follows: TGTGCCAGCTCACCCACAGGGCCCGGTTCCAACTATGGCTACACCTTC. This codes for CASSPTGPGSNYGYTF.

The table lists this clone with a count of one. This chain links TRBV7-8 with TRBJ2-3, with 8 positions matching TRBD2. The CDR3 consists of 13 residues. J lost 5 bases, V lost 8 bases, and 6 bases had no gene match. In germline, CDR1 is SGHVS, CDR2 FQNEAQ. In DNA, the CDR3 is TGTGCCAGCGGGACTAGATTTTTAGATACGCAGTATTTT. Its protein product is CASGTRFLDTQYF.

The J gene is TRBJ1-2, the V gene TRBV27; TRBD1 is a possible D gene (5 bases). The germline V and J ends were trimmed by 2 bases and 7 bases, with 8 bases remaining between them. The length of the CDR3 is 12 residues. The germline V gene encodes CDR1 MNHEY and CDR2 SMNVEV (reference sequence). CDR3 bases: TGTGCCAGCAGTTTAGGGGGGGGTGGCTACACCTTC. This encodes CASSLGGGGYTF.

The chain employs TRBV12-3 or TRBV12-4 and TRBJ2-1; D possibly corresponds to TRBD2 (6 bases). CDR3 length equals 12 residues. V was pared by 5 bases and J by 7 bases, with 9 bases between. CDR3: CASSPTSNEQFF. The CDR3 DNA follows: TGTGCCAGCAGTCCGACTAGTAATGAGCAGTTCTTC.

V is TRBV28 and J is TRBJ2-7; 10 bases are shared with TRBD2. V lost 5 bases to trimming and J lost 3 bases; unmatched junction nucleotides: 13. Germline values: CDR1 MDHEN, CDR2 SYDVKM. This CDR3 has 17 residues. CDR3 sequence (DNA): TGTGCCAGCAGTCTAGGTGAAGGACTAGCGGAATACTACGAGCAGTACTTC. This sequence encodes CASSLGEGLAEYYEQYF.